Included here is one T cell receptor (beta chain) sequence, with context. This clone occurred once. There is no known antigen for this receptor. Base qualities are not recorded, but no much larger clone differs from it by a single base. The sample originates from a study of cytomegalovirus exposure and HLA in healthy donors listed by TCRdb under 2017. Background on the whole study: According to an earlier analysis of several hundred of the donors, about 179 million T cells yielded 117 million unique TCR beta sequences and about 300 Gb of sequence data. Approximately 300 gigabases of sequencing data and around 85 million unique TCR sequences made up an early release that covered about 640 HLA-typed donors. Of the approximately 370 genotyped donors, approximately 80% were placed in the genetic ancestry cluster associated with self-reported Caucasian donors. The study was designed to test whether signatures of past pathogen exposure could be identified by cataloging public T cell receptors. The study profiled the T cell repertoires of more than 500 subjects by immunosequencing and related them to cytomegalovirus serostatus. Along with the roughly 670-subject first cohort, a separate validation cohort of about 110 different subjects was used. To predict cytomegalovirus infection status, the study combined high-throughput TCR immunosequencing, statistical association of individual TCRs with disease status, and machine learning. In a later analysis, previously published TCR beta repertoires from 550 to 700 donors were re-analyzed and high-resolution HLA genotyping was added so that TCR occurrence patterns could be studied. In the later analysis, no new phenotypic data were used to find candidate immune exposures; instead, reliance was placed on TCR beta sequences and their occurrence across donors. An earlier analysis of fewer than 700 of the donors applied high-throughput TCR beta sequencing to assess whether each TCR beta V gene segment acted as functional or pseudogenic. Donor age, sex, ethnicity and CMV serostatus were collected together with the repertoire data. In a later genetic analysis, genome-wide SNP genotypes for 398 of the 666 donors were used, and that subset was treated as a discovery cohort. All discovery cohort repertoires had been generated using a single sequencing platform. Class I and class II HLA loci were covered by the typing at four-digit resolution. Typing coverage varied by locus: 629-630 donors for A, B, C, DRB1 and DQB1; roughly 500 for DQA1; about 600 for DPA1; roughly 470 for DPB1. Because of strong linkage in the cohort, roughly 5 DR-DQ haplotypes were treated as single units for association and clustering. Among roughly 400 genotyped donors of the cohort, an average of approximately 240,000 unique TCR beta nucleotide sequences was sequenced per donor, of which about 18% were non-productive. What the study reported, not specific to this receptor: Most CMV-associated TCR beta chains appeared to be HLA-restricted in a later analysis, and the HLA associations seemed to be driven largely by CMV exposure. A cluster of highly shared sequence variants was judged likely to be a technical artifact of the sequencing pipeline. Correlated functional status among segregating V segments might be attributable to linkage disequilibrium, but an unknown experimental factor could not be ruled out. In a later genetic analysis, fewer N-insertions in productive TCRs were reported among donors in an Asian-associated ancestry cluster than the roughly 640-donor mean. Because the 87-base-pair reads could not distinguish some IMGT-functional V segments, including TRBV6-2 and TRBV6-3, those segments were excluded. Because counts were too low, seventeen rarely observed V segments, including chromosome 9 orphons, were left out of the earlier analysis of approximately 500 of the donors. A few of the identified cytomegalovirus-associated TCR beta chains were confirmed in vitro to be specific for cytomegalovirus antigens. A later genetic analysis associated a missense DCLRE1C variant with V-gene and J-gene trimming of TCR beta chains, and an independent cohort replicated the association. A further reported finding was that TCR beta sequences accurately predicted the HLA-A and HLA-B alleles for most subjects in the first cohort. The study listed over 150 TCR beta chains as associated with cytomegalovirus. In a later analysis, several top co-occurrence clusters were reported to appear linked to parvovirus B19, influenza, CMV and Epstein-Barr virus. The authors suggested that the approach could potentially be extended to other disease states and immunological phenotypes. In an earlier analysis of 587 of the donors, most TCR beta V segments were observed in productive rearrangements about 87% or about 30% of the time, broadly matching IMGT annotations. In a later analysis, TCR association rates were found to vary across HLA loci, with the most associated TCRs seen for DRB1 alleles and the fewest for HLA-C alleles. The only immune exposure information available for the cohort was CMV serostatus. Across donors, most TCR sequences were observed very rarely, whereas some public TCRs were present in many individuals. Strong co-occurrence of HLA alleles, especially DR and DQ, made assigning TCR associations to individual alleles difficult. Specific HLA alleles were associated with 16,951 TCR beta sequences at a false discovery rate of 0.05 in a later analysis. Because HLA typing was unavailable for some donors at each locus, only the typed subset was used in association tests. In both the original and validation cohorts, the classifier was reported to diagnose cytomegalovirus status with high specificity and sensitivity. The cohort was sequenced for TCR beta chains only, and without alpha or paired-chain data the features that could be detected were limited. In a later analysis, HLA-associated TCR beta chains were found to be more clonally expanded and to have lower generation probabilities than equally common non-associated chains. The presence/absence analyses assumed that sequencing depth was roughly uniform across donors, and that assumption may not be true.

The library was prepared using the immunoSEQ multiplex PCR assay. For the multiplex PCR, a mixture combining 60 forward primers for TCR Vbeta segments and 13 reverse primers for TCR Jbeta segments was used. The CDR3 region of rearranged TCR beta genes was amplified from genomic DNA with a multiplex PCR assay. The amplified TCR beta libraries were sequenced on the Illumina HiSeq System as 87-base-pair reads. The authors' pipeline ran thus. A later analysis tallied roughly 78 million unique TCR beta chains across the 550 to 850 repertoires, and approximately 12 million of those chains were shared by two or more donors. To remove PCR and sequencing errors, raw reads were error-corrected and collapsed into unique sequences using a nearest-neighbor algorithm that merged closely related sequences. CDR3 sequences were aligned to IMGT reference sequences to assign V, D and J gene segments. For a sequence to be retained, a match of at least six nucleotides was required to both a V gene segment and a J gene segment. A rearrangement counted as productive if the CDR3 had no stop codons and remained in frame with V and J, and every other rearrangement counted as non-productive. CDR3 was defined by IMGT convention, running from the second conserved V-encoded cysteine to the conserved J-encoded phenylalanine. The earlier analysis of 587 of the donors excluded sequences that lacked an unambiguous match to a single V gene segment. An earlier analysis of a few hundred of the donors called V segments functional above 56.7% productive rearrangements and segregating when the between-donor standard deviation exceeded 5%. A statistical classification framework was built to diagnose cytomegalovirus status from the catalog of TCR beta chain sequences. A later analysis assigned V and J genes by comparing TCR nucleotide sequences with IMGT/GENE-DB human TR gene sequences. In a later analysis, CDR3 sequences and most-parsimonious VDJ recombination scenarios were assigned using the TCRdist pipeline. In a later analysis, every TCR beta chain was defined by the combination of its CDR3 amino acid sequence and its V-gene family, and reads without a unique V-gene family were dropped. As a way to deal with suspected cross-contamination and a sequencing artifact, a later analysis dropped nearly 600 nucleotide sequences that were highly shared and had low generation probability. For each public chain, a later analysis derived a clonal expansion index from normalized ranks of inferred template counts within each repertoire. Generation probabilities in a later analysis came from a VDJ recombination model fitted to out-of-frame rearrangements, and those results were checked against IGoR. A later analysis scored TCR-TCR, TCR-HLA and TCR-CMV co-occurrence with hypergeometric tests, applying a repertoire-size bias correction to TCR pairs. False discovery rates were estimated in a later analysis by permuting HLA or CMV assignments 20 times. A later analysis grouped co-occurring TCRs with DBSCAN, adding TCRdist sequence similarity when clustering within HLA-allele-positive subsets. For co-occurrence clustering, repertoires with fewer than 30,000 or more than 120,000 public chains were excluded, along with roughly 5 repertoires with anomalous nucleotide sharing. Entries here come from immuneACCESS through TCRdb and include only in-frame sequences with V and J called. Some clones fail to appear in such tables; in the studies checked, an unresolved V gene covers under half of the shortfall, and the cause of the remainder is unknown. V and J calls and clone size are as listed in that table; D and trimming were resolved from the DNA. The sample table contains 150,000 to 200,000 clones; only one count was recorded for more than 65% of them. Jointly, the top ten make up over 8% of the sample.

The junction carries 9 bases between V and J, which are trimmed by 3 bases and 3 bases respectively. From the cysteine through the phenylalanine, the CDR3 covers 13 amino acids. Of the read, only the CDR3 DNA is kept; its 39 bases are in frame from base 1. CDR1 and CDR2 are read off the germline V gene as MGHDK and SYGVNS. In total, more than 500 healthy bone marrow donors made up the cohort. At the time of sampling, every cohort member was nominally healthy, though immune exposures that went unrecorded were likely present. The donor was CMV seropositive and was included in the group of 289 seropositive cohort members. Every donor gave a peripheral blood sample, and the peripheral blood mononuclear cells from that sample were used for TCR beta sequencing. The Qiagen DNeasy Blood Extraction Kit was used to extract genomic DNA from the blood cell samples.

The sequence joins TRBV25-1 to TRBJ2-7; TRBD2 might be the D gene, on 5 matching bases. This TCR came from a man aged 18 to 35 in good health and CMV-seropositive. The sequenced material came from PBMCs. Here is the DNA: TGTGCCAGCAGTGACAGCGGATACTACGAGCAGTACTTC. This codes for CASSDSGYYEQYF.